What follows are 24 T cell receptor beta chains derived from one specimen sequenced in a study of blood T cell repertoires in COVID-19. The protocol was immunoSEQ multiplex PCR, while the TCRdb copy is restricted to in-frame clones and leaves out a portion. Of around 140,000 clones listed, 75% to 90% are singletons. Sequenced: peripheral blood. All receptors come from a man aged 70 or older who had recovered from COVID-19.

The chain joins TRBV5-4 to TRBJ2-1, with 7 positions matching TRBD2. From germline, CDR1 is SGHNT and CDR2 YYREEE (reference sequence). Unmatched junction bases numbered 8, after V lost 4 bases and J lost 4 bases. The CDR3 sequence is 15 residues long. CDR3 loop: CASSGGTNNYNEQFF. DNA for the CDR3: TGTGCCAGCAGCGGCGGGACTAACAATTACAATGAGCAGTTCTTC. Combining the CDR3 with reference TRBV5-4 and TRBJ2-1 gives the whole variable domain ETGVTQSPTHLIKTRGQQVTLRCSSQSGHNTVSWYQQALGQGPQFIFQYYREEENGRGNFPPRFSGLQFPNYSSELNVNALELDDSALYLCASSGGTNNYNEQFFGPGTRLTVL.

The chain combines TRBV21-1 with TRBJ1-1. TRBV21-1 is a pseudogene locus. The CDR3 is 17 residues long. CDR3 sequence reads: CARNPEVGGTKNTEAFF. The CDR3 DNA is TGTGCCAGGAACCCCGAGGTAGGAGGGACTAAGAACACTGAAGCTTTCTTT.

The rearrangement joins TRBV18 to TRBJ2-5; 10 positions agree with TRBD2. The ends lost 3 bases at V and 5 bases at J; junction bases unmatched: 12. Germline-derived CDR1 and CDR2 are KGHSH and LQKENI. The CDR3 runs 17 residues. CDR3 region: CASSPFPDSGRGETQYF. In nucleotides, the CDR3 is TGTGCCAGCTCACCCTTCCCTGACAGCGGGAGGGGTGAGACCCAGTACTTC. Complete variable domain (other parts from reference TRBV18 and TRBJ2-5): NAGVMQNPRHLVRRRGQEARLRCSPMKGHSHVYWYRQLPEEGLKFMVYLQKENIIDESGMPKERFSAEFPKEGPSILRIQQVVRGDSAAYFCASSPFPDSGRGETQYFGPGTRLLVL.

This chain joins TRBV19 and TRBJ2-1; 10 bases align to TRBD2. The CDR3 has 14 residues. V shed 5 bases, J shed 9 bases, and the junction held 7 bases outside the gene matches. The germline gives CDR1 LNHDA, CDR2 SQIVND (reference sequence). DNA for the CDR3: TGTGCCAGTAGTGCTAGCGGGAGCTTGGGTGAGCAGTTCTTC. Translating it yields CASSASGSLGEQFF.

The V gene is TRBV5-6, the J gene TRBJ1-6, with D possibly matching TRBD1 (6 bases). The CDR3 length is 14 residues. Trimming left V 2 bases short and J 11 bases short, with 14 bases between. Germline V lookup: CDR1 SGHDT, CDR2 YYEEEE. The CDR3 loop reads CASSFGQWGPPLHF. CDR3 bases: TGTGCCAGCAGCTTCGGACAGTGGGGTCCACCCCTCCACTTT.

The chain has TRBV2 and TRBJ1-1, with 7 bases identical to TRBD1. The V gene end was trimmed by 5 bases and the J gene end by 1 base; junction bases not matched to a gene: 7. From germline, CDR1 is SNHLY and CDR2 FYNNEI. The CDR3 spans 15 residues. CDR3 bases: TGTGCCAGCAGTCACCCGGACAGGACGAACACTGAAGCTTTCTTT. It yields the protein CASSHPDRTNTEAFF.

This clone was observed a few times. The chain employs TRBV6-1 and TRBJ2-7; 8 nucleotides line up with TRBD2. Germline CDR1 and CDR2: MNHNS and SASEGT. The CDR3 contains 13 residues. V lost 6 bases and J lost 7; bases outside the gene matches: 8. The CDR3 spells CASSILAVGEQYF. For the CDR3, the DNA is TGTGCCAGCAGCATACTAGCGGTCGGAGAGCAGTACTTC.

This rearrangement joins TRBV9 to TRBJ1-6, with D possibly being TRBD1 (6 bases). This CDR3 is built from 15 residues. V lost 3 bases to trimming and J lost 8 bases, with 15 bases between them. CDR1 is SGDLS, CDR2 YYNGEE, per germline. CDR3 nucleotides: TGTGCCAGCAGCGCGAGGGGGGGCTCGGATTCACCCCTCCACTTT. It is translated as CASSARGGSDSPLHF.

The chain recombines TRBV5-4 with TRBJ1-1; no clear D gene. Germline CDR1 is SGHNT and CDR2 is YYREEE (reference sequence). The CDR3 loop spans 15 amino acids. Trimming pared 5 bases from V and 7 bases from J, leaving 21 bases between. The chain's CDR3 is CASRLSLETSNEAFF. CDR3 coding DNA: TGTGCCAGCAGGTTGAGTTTGGAGACCAGTAATGAAGCTTTCTTT. Full variable domain (outside the CDR3, taken from reference TRBV5-4 and TRBJ1-1): ETGVTQSPTHLIKTRGQQVTLRCSSQSGHNTVSWYQQALGQGPQFIFQYYREEENGRGNFPPRFSGLQFPNYSSELNVNALELDDSALYLCASRLSLETSNEAFFGQGTRLTVV.

There are a few counts of this clone. The CDR3 sequence: CASSYSFGFTSGEQYF. In DNA, the CDR3 is TGTGCCAGCAGTTACTCGTTTGGGTTCACTTCGGGTGAGCAGTACTTC. The chain joins TRBV6-2 or TRBV6-3 to TRBJ2-7; D gene uncertain. CDR3 length equals 16 residues. CDR1 is MNHEY and CDR2 is SVGEGT in the germline V gene. V lost 0 bases to trimming and J lost 7 bases, with 19 bases between them.

This clone was seen only once. This chain connects TRBV7-9 to TRBJ2-7, with D possibly TRBD1 on 6 matching bases. Germline-derived CDR1 and CDR2 are SEHNR and FQNEAQ (reference sequence). This CDR3 has 13 residues. V lost 3 bases, J lost 2 bases, and 8 bases lay in between. For the CDR3, the DNA is TGTGCCAGCAGCTTCCGGGACACCTACGAGCAGTACTTC. Encoded protein: CASSFRDTYEQYF.

In this sample, this clone turned up a few times. The chain uses TRBV18 and TRBJ2-3; no reliable D call. This CDR3 is 12 amino acids long. The V gene's germline CDR1 is KGHSH and CDR2 LQKENI. The V gene lost 0 bases and the J gene lost 4 bases, with 2 bases spanning the gap. The CDR3 region has the DNA TGTGCCAGCTCACCACCCTCAGATACGCAGTATTTT. Translated, it gives CASSPPSDTQYF.

J is TRBJ2-1 and V is TRBV11-3; 9 bases fit TRBD1. Germline CDR1 SGHNT, CDR2 YENEEA. This CDR3 region has 16 residues. V lost 2 bases, J lost 7 bases, and 9 bases stayed unmatched. The CDR3 nucleotides read TGTGCCAGCAGCTTATCTTTCGGACAGGGGCGGAATGAGCAGTTCTTC. Translated: CASSLSFGQGRNEQFF.

The chain links TRBV6-6 to TRBJ2-5; the D gene is possibly TRBD1 (5 bases). CDR1 and CDR2 (germline): MNHNY, SVGAGI (reference sequence). V was cut by 2 bases and J by 2 bases, with 6 bases left in between. The CDR3 is made up of 13 amino acids. The DNA for the CDR3 is TGTGCCAGCAGTTACCCAGGGCAAGAGACCCAGTACTTC. Encoded protein: CASSYPGQETQYF.

The rearrangement uses TRBV6-2 or TRBV6-3 and TRBJ2-7; 7 nucleotides line up with TRBD1. The germline V gene encodes CDR1 MNHEY and CDR2 SVGEGT. CDR3 length: 13 residues. J was trimmed by 5 bases and V by 4 bases; bases with no gene match: 5. CDR3 residues: CASSSSGGNEQYF. The DNA of the CDR3 is TGTGCCAGCAGTTCCTCAGGGGGAAACGAGCAGTACTTC.

The chain uses TRBV4-1 and TRBJ2-3; D gene uncertain. V was clipped by 8 bases and J by 11 bases, with 26 bases between them. CDR1 is MGHRA and CDR2 is YSYEKL in the germline V gene. This CDR3 has 15 amino acids. The DNA for the CDR3 is TGCGCCAGCCGATCAAGCCTCGATGCATCCCGTGTGCAGTATTTT. It is translated as CASRSSLDASRVQYF.

V and J are TRBV6-5 and TRBJ1-3; D is ambiguous. Germline V CDR1 and CDR2: MNHEY, SVGAGI. V was shortened by 6 bases and J by 0 bases, with 12 bases between the two germline ends. The CDR3 extends over 15 amino acids. CDR3 protein: CASSLRVGSGNTIYF. The CDR3 DNA reads as TGTGCCAGCAGCCTGAGGGTGGGCTCTGGAAACACCATATATTTT.

The chain links TRBV18 to TRBJ2-7, with 10 bases matching TRBD2. Germline loops: CDR1 KGHSH, CDR2 LQKENI. With 3 bases clipped from V and 1 base from J, the junction kept 9 bases outside the gene matches. The CDR3 totals 17 residues. The CDR3, as DNA: TGTGCCAGCTCACCGTATCTAGCGGGAGTTAAATCCTACGAGCAGTACTTC. Amino acid sequence: CASSPYLAGVKSYEQYF.

This clone came up once. CDR3 amino acids: CASSFSGSSGGELFF. The CDR3 region has the DNA TGCGCCAGCAGCTTTAGCGGGAGCAGCGGCGGGGAGCTGTTTTTT. This chain uses TRBV5-1 with TRBJ2-2; TRBD2 agrees at 9 bases. CDR1 and CDR2 (germline): SGHRS, YFSETQ. Trimming at V came to 2 bases and at J to 7 bases, leaving 6 bases not matched to a gene. This CDR3 spans 15 amino acids.

CDR3 sequence: CASRPLGPYGYTF. CDR3 bases: TGTGCCAGCAGACCCCTGGGGCCCTATGGCTACACCTTC. The chain is built from TRBV7-2 and TRBJ1-2; possible D gene TRBD1, 5 bases. V was trimmed by 6 bases and J by 4 bases, leaving 12 bases between them. The CDR3 spans 13 residues. Germline V gene data show CDR1 as SGHTA and CDR2 as FQGNSA.

This clone has only one observation. The rearrangement uses TRBV27 and TRBJ2-7, with 9 bases fitting TRBD1. The germline gives CDR1 MNHEY, CDR2 SMNVEV (reference sequence). Trimming removed 7 bases from V and 1 base from J; junction bases left unmatched: 14. This CDR3 comprises 17 residues. This CDR3 is CASTRTGDIGTSYEQYF. CDR3 sequence (DNA): TGTGCCAGCACACGGACAGGGGACATTGGGACATCCTACGAGCAGTACTTC.

The chain carries TRBV18 and TRBJ2-2; 8 nucleotides line up with TRBD1. Germline loops: CDR1 KGHSH, CDR2 LQKENI. The CDR3 has 16 amino acids. J gave up 6 bases and V 3 bases, and 9 bases lay outside the gene matches. In DNA form, the CDR3 reads TGTGCCAGCTCACCCCTGGGACAGGCGCCATCCGGGGAGCTGTTTTTT. This gives the protein CASSPLGQAPSGELFF.

The gene calls are TRBV19 and TRBJ2-7, with 12 bases fitting TRBD1. The CDR3 length is 15 residues. J lost 4 bases, V lost 10 bases, and 11 bases had no gene match. The germline gives CDR1 LNHDA, CDR2 SQIVND (reference sequence). The CDR3 protein is CATTPGTGGKYEQYF. For the CDR3, the DNA is TGTGCCACTACGCCCGGGACAGGGGGCAAGTACGAGCAGTACTTC.

V is TRBV7-2 and J is TRBJ1-6; D is possibly TRBD1 (6 bases). The germline CDR1 and CDR2 sequences are SGHTA and FQGNSA. The CDR3 runs to 15 residues. Trimming pared 3 bases from V and 9 bases from J, leaving 15 bases between. The CDR3 sequence: CASSLGGQGTSPLHF. CDR3 coding DNA: TGTGCCAGCAGCTTGGGGGGGCAGGGAACTTCACCCCTCCACTTT.